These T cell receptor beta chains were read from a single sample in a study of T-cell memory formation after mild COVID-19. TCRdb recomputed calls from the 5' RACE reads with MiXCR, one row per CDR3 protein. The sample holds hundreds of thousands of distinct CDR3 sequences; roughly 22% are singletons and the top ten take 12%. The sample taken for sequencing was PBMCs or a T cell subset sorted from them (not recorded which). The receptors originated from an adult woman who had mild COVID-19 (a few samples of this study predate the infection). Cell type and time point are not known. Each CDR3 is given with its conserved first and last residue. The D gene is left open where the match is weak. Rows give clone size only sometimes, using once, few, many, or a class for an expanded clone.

cdr3_nt: TGTGCCAGCCTCTACTCTGGGGCCAACGTCCTGACTTTC
cdr3_aa: CASLYSGANVLTF
d_call: NA
j_call: TRBJ2-6
v_call: TRBV7-9
clone_size: many

cdr3_nt: TGTGCCAGCAGCTTGGACCCGGGCAGGAGGAACACTGAAGCTTTCTTT
cdr3_aa: CASSLDPGRRNTEAFF
d_call: NA
j_call: TRBJ1-1
v_call: TRBV13
clone_size: NA

cdr3_nt: TGCGCCAGCAGCCATCGGTCAGGGGAGGTCTACGAGCAGTACTTC
cdr3_aa: CASSHRSGEVYEQYF
d_call: NA
j_call: TRBJ2-7
v_call: TRBV4-1
clone_size: few

cdr3_nt: TGTGCCAGCAGCTTCGGGACGGGCGAGCAGTACTTC
cdr3_aa: CASSFGTGEQYF
d_call: NA
j_call: TRBJ2-7
v_call: TRBV5-5
clone_size: few

cdr3_nt: TGTGCCATCAGTGCGGGGACAGGGGGCGCAGGAAGTGATACGCAGTATTTT
cdr3_aa: CAISAGTGGAGSDTQYF
d_call: TRBD1
j_call: TRBJ2-3
v_call: TRBV10-3
clone_size: NA

cdr3_nt: TGTGCCAGCAGTGAAGGCGGCCGGCTGGAGCAGTACTTC
cdr3_aa: CASSEGGRLEQYF
d_call: NA
j_call: TRBJ2-7
v_call: TRBV25-1
clone_size: NA

cdr3_nt: TGCGCCAGCAGCATCGACGACAGGGGAGCCGGGGAGCTGTTTTTT
cdr3_aa: CASSIDDRGAGELFF
d_call: TRBD1
j_call: TRBJ2-2
v_call: TRBV5-1
clone_size: few

cdr3_nt: TGTGCCAGCAGTTTAGGACGGATCACTCAGCCCCAGCATTTT
cdr3_aa: CASSLGRITQPQHF
d_call: NA
j_call: TRBJ1-5
v_call: TRBV12-3/TRBV12-4
clone_size: few

cdr3_nt: TGTGCCAGCAGTTCGGGAGGAGTGTACCACGATGAGCAGTTCTTC
cdr3_aa: CASSSGGVYHDEQFF
d_call: NA
j_call: TRBJ2-1
v_call: TRBV21-1
clone_size: few

cdr3_nt: TGTGCCAGCTCCCCCGGGACTAGCGATCCGGATGAGCAGTTCTTC
cdr3_aa: CASSPGTSDPDEQFF
d_call: TRBD2
j_call: TRBJ2-1
v_call: TRBV6-6
clone_size: few

cdr3_nt: TGCAGCGTGTGGGGGGGCAGCCCCTCCTACAATGAGCAGTTCTTC
cdr3_aa: CSVWGGSPSYNEQFF
d_call: NA
j_call: TRBJ2-1
v_call: TRBV29-1
clone_size: many

cdr3_nt: TGCAGTGCTAACAGGGGGTCACTCAGCTCCTACAATGAGCAGTTCTTC
cdr3_aa: CSANRGSLSSYNEQFF
d_call: TRBD1
j_call: TRBJ2-1
v_call: TRBV20-1
clone_size: few

cdr3_nt: TGTGCCAGCAGCCAAGACCGGCTCAATGAGCAGTTCTTC
cdr3_aa: CASSQDRLNEQFF
d_call: NA
j_call: TRBJ2-1
v_call: TRBV3-1
clone_size: few

cdr3_nt: TGTGCCAGCTCCATCAGACAGGGCGGGGAGCAGTACTTC
cdr3_aa: CASSIRQGGEQYF
d_call: TRBD1
j_call: TRBJ2-7
v_call: TRBV9
clone_size: few

cdr3_nt: TGTGCCAGCAGCCCCGGGGCGGGAGGGTTCCCAGATACGCAGTATTTT
cdr3_aa: CASSPGAGGFPDTQYF
d_call: TRBD2
j_call: TRBJ2-3
v_call: TRBV7-8
clone_size: many

cdr3_nt: TGTGCCAGCAGCCCCGGACAGGGGATCGATGGCTACACCTTC
cdr3_aa: CASSPGQGIDGYTF
d_call: TRBD1
j_call: TRBJ1-2
v_call: TRBV14
clone_size: NA